The 32 T cell receptor beta chains given below trace back to one sample, sequenced in a study of T cell responses to AZD1222 COVID-19 vaccine. The repertoire was sequenced with immunoSEQ multiplex PCR; TCRdb's copy has only in-frame clones and lacks some. The sample yields roughly 170,000 clones, around 88% seen once. The material sequenced was peripheral blood, taken on day 0 of AZD1222 vaccination. The source of these receptors is an adult in good health.

This rearrangement joins TRBV18 to TRBJ2-2; 10 bases align to TRBD1. V shed 3 bases, J shed 7 bases, and the junction held 8 bases outside the gene matches. Germline CDR1 is KGHSH and CDR2 is LQKENI. The CDR3 sequence is 16 residues long. CDR3 DNA sequence: TGTGCCAGCTCACCGCAGACAGGGGGCAAAGGCGGGGAGCTGTTTTTT. Translating gives CASSPQTGGKGGELFF.

This clone was picked up a small number of times. The V and J genes are TRBV28 and TRBJ1-2, with no clear D. In germline, CDR1 is MDHEN, CDR2 SYDVKM. The CDR3 covers 13 residues. Trimming pared 3 bases from V and 3 bases from J, leaving 8 bases between. Written as DNA, the CDR3 is TGTGCCAGCAGTTTTGGAGACTACTATGGCTACACCTTC. Protein: CASSFGDYYGYTF.

The chain joins TRBV24-1 to TRBJ2-1; no reliable D call. The CDR3 runs to 12 residues. From germline, CDR1 is KGHDR and CDR2 SFDVKD. V dropped 6 bases and J dropped 4 bases, with 6 bases sitting between them. The CDR3 DNA reads TGTGCCACCAGTTTCGGTTACAATGAGCAGTTCTTC. Translating it yields CATSFGYNEQFF.

The CDR3 protein is CASSAVYNSPLHF. The CDR3 DNA follows: TGTGCCAGCAGTGCAGTCTATAATTCACCCCTCCACTTT. The chain carries TRBV6-6 and TRBJ1-6; no clear D. CDR3 length: 13 residues. CDR1 MNHNY and CDR2 SVGAGI come from the germline V gene (reference sequence). Trimming removed 5 bases from V and 3 bases from J, with 5 bases in between.

The V call is TRBV28, the J call TRBJ1-2, with 7 positions matching TRBD1. The junction had 6 bases not matched to a gene; V was cut back by 4 bases and J by 1 base. The CDR3 covers 15 residues. Germline V gene lookup returns CDR1 MDHEN and CDR2 SYDVKM. The CDR3 DNA reads TGTGCCAGCAGTTCCGGGACAGCCGGTAACTATGGCTACACCTTC. Its translation: CASSSGTAGNYGYTF.

This rearrangement joins TRBV27 to TRBJ2-2; D is ambiguous. This CDR3 spans 14 amino acids. In germline, CDR1 is MNHEY, CDR2 SMNVEV (reference sequence). Trimming took off 3 bases at V and 0 bases at J, with 5 bases between the two ends. The CDR3: CASSFGANTGELFF. In DNA, the CDR3 is TGTGCCAGCAGTTTTGGAGCGAACACCGGGGAGCTGTTTTTT.

In DNA form, the CDR3 reads TGCGCCAGCAGAACCGGTCCTACGGACTCTTACTCCTACGAGCAGTACTTC. As protein: CASRTGPTDSYSYEQYF. J is TRBJ2-7 and V is TRBV4-1; D is possibly TRBD2 (5 bases). Germline assignment: CDR1 MGHRA and CDR2 YSYEKL. This CDR3 contains 17 residues. The V end was cut by 6 bases, the J end by 0 bases, with 21 bases between.

A few counts support this clone. The rearrangement joins TRBV5-4 to TRBJ2-3; 8 positions agree with TRBD1. Germline lookup yields CDR1 SGHNT and CDR2 YYREEE (reference sequence). Losses at the gene ends were 5 bases for V and 0 bases for J; bases not matched to a gene: 5. This CDR3 has 15 amino acids. The CDR3 spells CASRSRQGSTDTQYF. The CDR3 DNA reads TGTGCCAGCAGGTCAAGACAGGGGAGCACAGATACGCAGTATTTT.

The chain couples TRBV6-5 to TRBJ2-1; D gene ambiguous. With 5 bases removed from V and 15 bases from J, the gap between germline ends came to 23 bases. CDR3 length: 14 amino acids. Germline CDR1 and CDR2: MNHEY and SVGAGI. In DNA form, the CDR3 reads TGTGCCAGCAGTCGAACGGCGAATAGTATTGGGGTGTTCTTC. It codes for CASSRTANSIGVFF.

This clone was found once. This chain connects TRBV14 to TRBJ2-1; 8 positions agree with TRBD1. Germline-derived CDR1 and CDR2 are SGHDN and FVKESK. The CDR3 is 12 residues long. J lost 8 bases, V lost 5 bases, and 2 bases had no gene match. The CDR3 sequence is CASSKQGDEQFF. CDR3 sequence (DNA): TGTGCCAGCAGCAAACAGGGGGATGAGCAGTTCTTC.

The genes are TRBV5-4 and TRBJ1-6; D possibly corresponds to TRBD1 (6 bases). The V and J ends lost 0 bases and 9 bases respectively, with 16 bases between them. Looked up from germline, CDR1 is SGHNT and CDR2 is YYREEE (reference sequence). This CDR3 comprises 16 residues. The CDR3: CASSLGGPGLGSPLHF. The CDR3 DNA is TGTGCCAGCAGCTTGGGGGGGCCCGGGCTGGGTTCACCCCTCCACTTT.

V and J are TRBV28 and TRBJ2-7; 7 nucleotides agree with TRBD1. J lost 2 bases, V lost 4 bases, and 8 bases had no gene match. The CDR3 contains 15 residues. Germline loops: CDR1 MDHEN, CDR2 SYDVKM. For the CDR3, the DNA is TGTGCCAGCAGTTCCAGGGGGACGCAAGCCTACGAGCAGTACTTC. This encodes CASSSRGTQAYEQYF.

The V call is TRBV6-5, the J call TRBJ2-7; D call uncertain. Germline V gene lookup returns CDR1 MNHEY and CDR2 SVGAGI. CDR3 length: 14 amino acids. Trimming removed 3 bases at V and 0 bases at J, with 9 bases between. As DNA, the CDR3 is TGTGCCAGCAGTTATACAGCGAGCTCCTACGAGCAGTACTTC. Translating gives CASSYTASSYEQYF.

V usage is TRBV5-6 and J usage is TRBJ1-3; D unresolved. CDR3 length: 14 residues. The germline V and J ends were trimmed by 2 bases and 0 bases, with 6 bases remaining between them. CDR1 is SGHDT, CDR2 YYEEEE, per germline. This chain's CDR3 is CASSLRLSGNTIYF. The CDR3, as DNA: TGTGCCAGCAGCTTACGGCTCTCTGGAAACACCATATATTTT.

The CDR3 DNA sequence: TGTGCCAGCTCACTCACCAGGGACCAGAACACCGGGGAGCTGTTTTTT. The encoded protein is CASSLTRDQNTGELFF. The chain combines TRBV18 with TRBJ2-2; D might be TRBD1 or TRBD2, each matching 5 bases. The CDR3 has 16 amino acids. V was shortened by 4 bases and J by 1 base, with 13 bases between the two germline ends. The germline V gene encodes CDR1 KGHSH and CDR2 LQKENI. Filled out from reference TRBV18 and TRBJ2-2, the complete variable domain reads NAGVMQNPRHLVRRRGQEARLRCSPMKGHSHVYWYRQLPEEGLKFMVYLQKENIIDESGMPKERFSAEFPKEGPSILRIQQVVRGDSAAYFCASSLTRDQNTGELFFGEGSRLTVL.

The chain has TRBV5-1 and TRBJ1-1; weak D call: TRBD1 (5 bases). The CDR3 runs 16 residues. Trimming removed 0 bases from V and 0 bases from J, with 12 bases in between. From germline, CDR1 is SGHRS and CDR2 YFSETQ. CDR3 loop: CASSLVEGPMNTEAFF. The CDR3 region has the DNA TGCGCCAGCAGCTTGGTCGAGGGACCCATGAACACTGAAGCTTTCTTT.

The count of this clone is one. This chain joins TRBV9 and TRBJ2-3, with a possible D match to TRBD2 (5 bases). Germline CDR1 and CDR2: SGDLS and YYNGEE. V was clipped by 0 bases and J by 2 bases, with 13 bases between them. The CDR3 runs to 16 residues. CDR3 nucleotides: TGTGCCAGCAGCGTAGGCGAGACTACCCTCACAGATACGCAGTATTTT. It yields the protein CASSVGETTLTDTQYF.

This chain connects TRBV5-4 to TRBJ1-2; unclear D gene. The germline V gene has CDR1 SGHNT and CDR2 YYREEE (reference sequence). The CDR3 is 14 amino acids. V was clipped by 3 bases and J by 4 bases, with 13 bases between them. The chain's CDR3 is CASSSPGGLYGYTF. CDR3 sequence (DNA): TGTGCCAGCAGCTCCCCGGGCGGGCTCTATGGCTACACCTTC.

The chain recombines TRBV6-5 with TRBJ1-2; D may be TRBD1 (6 bases). Looked up from germline, CDR1 is MNHEY and CDR2 is SVGAGI. V dropped 0 bases and J dropped 4 bases, with 12 bases sitting between them. The CDR3 extends over 15 amino acids. CDR3 sequence: CASSYSMWDIYGYTF. CDR3 DNA: TGTGCCAGCAGTTACTCGATGTGGGACATCTATGGCTACACCTTC.

This rearrangement joins TRBV7-9 to TRBJ1-5, with D perhaps TRBD1 (5 bases). Per the germline V gene, CDR1 is SEHNR and CDR2 is FQNEAQ (reference sequence). The CDR3 runs to 15 residues. The V end lost 2 bases, the J end lost 5 bases, and 13 bases lay between the germline ends. CDR3 sequence reads: CASSLSIGRDQPQHF. CDR3 coding DNA: TGTGCCAGCAGCTTAAGTATTGGCAGGGATCAGCCCCAGCATTTT.

The V call is TRBV3-1 (or the pseudogene TRBV3-2), the J call TRBJ2-2; D not certain. The CDR3 runs 14 residues. CDR1 is LGHDT, CDR2 YNNKEL, per germline (reference sequence). V lost 1 base and J lost 0, with 3 bases in between. CDR3 protein: CASSQVTNTGELFF. For the CDR3, the DNA is TGTGCCAGCAGCCAAGTTACGAACACCGGGGAGCTGTTTTTT.

The chain carries TRBV19 and TRBJ2-3; D might be TRBD1 (7 bases). Between the trimmed V and J ends, which lost 7 bases and 3 bases, there was a span of 11 bases. This CDR3 contains 13 residues. Per germline, CDR1 LNHDA and CDR2 SQIVND (reference sequence). The CDR3 region is CASMAGGTDTQYF. The DNA for the CDR3 is TGTGCCAGTATGGCAGGGGGGACAGATACGCAGTATTTT.

The V gene is TRBV30, the J gene TRBJ2-6, with TRBD1 as a possible D gene (5 bases). V was shortened by 0 bases and J by 0 bases, with 9 bases between the two germline ends. The CDR3 extends over 16 amino acids. The germline V gene encodes CDR1 GTSNPN and CDR2 SVGIG (reference sequence). The CDR3 nucleotides read TGTGCCTGGAGTGTTCCCGACAGCTCTGGGGCCAACGTCCTGACTTTC. Translation gives CAWSVPDSSGANVLTF.

This clone was detected only once. This chain uses TRBV24-1 with TRBJ2-3, with 10 nucleotides matching TRBD2. The germline gives CDR1 KGHDR, CDR2 SFDVKD. This CDR3 has 17 amino acids. The V and J ends lost 3 bases and 1 base, in that order; junction bases with no gene match: 6. DNA for the CDR3: TGTGCCACCAGTGATACTAGCGGGAAAGGGGGCACAGATACGCAGTATTTT. Amino acid sequence: CATSDTSGKGGTDTQYF.

The chain is built from TRBV5-1 and TRBJ2-1, with 10 bases that match TRBD1. The CDR3 consists of 18 residues. The J segment lost 2 bases and the V segment lost 4 bases, leaving 12 bases of the junction unmatched. Germline CDR1 is SGHRS and CDR2 is YFSETQ. The CDR3 DNA follows: TGCGCCAGCAGCCCGACCCGACTTGGACAGGGGGCCTACAATGAGCAGTTCTTC. Protein product: CASSPTRLGQGAYNEQFF.

The V and J genes are TRBV4-1 and TRBJ1-5, with a weak D call TRBD1 (5 bases). The V and J ends lost 0 bases and 2 bases respectively, with 14 bases between them. The CDR3 spans 17 residues. CDR1 is MGHRA, CDR2 YSYEKL, per germline. CDR3 in amino acids: CASSQDPRGKGNQPQHF. CDR3 in DNA: TGCGCCAGCAGCCAAGATCCTCGGGGGAAGGGCAATCAGCCCCAGCATTTT.

The chain links TRBV9 to TRBJ1-5; 7 bases agree with TRBD1. This CDR3 has 15 amino acids. From germline, CDR1 is SGDLS and CDR2 YYNGEE. V shed 5 bases and J 4 bases; nucleotides not matched to a gene: 9. The chain's CDR3 is CASSPKQGPNQPQHF. The CDR3 DNA follows: TGTGCCAGCAGTCCTAAACAGGGGCCGAATCAGCCCCAGCATTTT. The entire variable domain, with the rest obtained from reference TRBV9 and TRBJ1-5, is as follows: DSGVTQTPKHLITATGQRVTLRCSPRSGDLSVYWYQQSLDQGLQFLIQYYNGEERAKGNILERFSAQQFPDLHSELNLSSLELGDSALYFCASSPKQGPNQPQHFGDGTRLSIL.

This clone appeared once. The chain is built from TRBV4-1 and TRBJ1-5, with 8 nucleotides matching TRBD1. This CDR3 region has 13 residues. Unmatched junction bases numbered 3, after V lost 5 bases and J lost 6 bases. Looked up from germline, CDR1 is MGHRA and CDR2 is YSYEKL. The CDR3 coding sequence is TGCGCCAGCAGCGGACAGGGCGGTCAGCCCCAGCATTTT. Its translation is CASSGQGGQPQHF.

This chain connects TRBV28 to TRBJ1-3; D is uncertain. The V gene's germline CDR1 is MDHEN and CDR2 SYDVKM. Trimming shortened V by 6 bases and J by 2 bases, and 5 bases separated the two germline ends. The CDR3 consists of 12 residues. The CDR3 loop reads CASRWAGNTIYF. The CDR3 DNA sequence: TGTGCCAGCAGGTGGGCTGGAAACACCATATATTTT.

The chain carries TRBV6-2 or TRBV6-3 and TRBJ1-1; tentatively, D is TRBD1 (6 bases). This CDR3 has 13 residues. The germline gives CDR1 MNHEY, CDR2 SVGEGT. The V gene lost 3 bases and the J gene lost 3 bases, with 8 bases spanning the gap. The CDR3 loop is CASSYRTDTEAFF. CDR3 sequence (DNA): TGTGCCAGCAGTTATCGGACAGACACTGAAGCTTTCTTT.

This clone was observed a few times. This rearrangement joins TRBV19 to TRBJ2-7; a possible D gene is TRBD2 (6 bases). This CDR3 has 13 residues. V dropped 5 bases and J dropped 5 bases, with 13 bases sitting between them. The V gene's germline CDR1 is LNHDA and CDR2 SQIVND (reference sequence). CDR3 sequence reads: CASSPRGSHEQYF. In DNA, the CDR3 is TGTGCCAGTAGTCCCCGGGGGTCCCACGAGCAGTACTTC.

The chain has TRBV7-8 and TRBJ1-1; no clear D. Germline values: CDR1 SGHVS, CDR2 FQNEAQ. This CDR3 is built from 12 residues. V was clipped by 5 bases and J by 9 bases, with 13 bases between them. Here the CDR3 reads CASSPDIRQAFF. The CDR3, as DNA: TGTGCCAGCAGCCCCGATATTCGCCAAGCTTTCTTT.